Listed below are T cell receptor beta chains from one sample, sequenced in a study of cytomegalovirus exposure and HLA in healthy donors. Libraries were prepared by immunoSEQ multiplex PCR; TCRdb keeps only in-frame clonotypes and omits some of them. The data hold 130,000 to 150,000 clones, with 80% observed a single time. The sequencing input was PBMCs. Receptors originate from a man between 35 and 55 years old in good health and CMV-seronegative. Each CDR3 is given with its conserved first and last residue. D genes are given only for firm matches. Rows give clone size only sometimes, using once, few, many, or a class for an expanded clone.

j_call	v_call	clone_size	d_call	cdr3_aa	cdr3_nt
TRBJ2-7	TRBV27	-	TRBD1	CASSRRDSGYEQYF	TGTGCCAGCAGCCGCCGGGACAGCGGCTACGAGCAGTACTTC
TRBJ2-3	TRBV11-2	few	-	CASSVTKSIGTDTQYF	TGTGCCAGCAGCGTTACGAAGAGCATAGGCACAGATACGCAGTATTTT
TRBJ2-7	TRBV10-3	-	TRBD2	CAISEAGGGGEQYF	TGTGCCATCAGTGAGGCGGGGGGCGGGGGCGAGCAGTACTTC
TRBJ2-2	TRBV19	-	-	CASSTGASPNTGELFF	TGTGCCAGTAGTACAGGGGCCAGCCCGAACACCGGGGAGCTGTTTTTT
TRBJ1-1	TRBV19	-	-	CASSNPGDTEAFF	TGTGCCAGTAGCAACCCAGGGGACACTGAAGCTTTCTTT
TRBJ1-4	TRBV27	-	-	CASRPPSQGGGKLFF	TGTGCCAGCAGGCCCCCTTCGCAGGGCGGCGGAAAACTGTTTTTT
TRBJ1-5	TRBV29-1	-	-	CSVLDIDQPQHF	TGCAGCGTTTTAGATATCGATCAGCCCCAGCATTTT
TRBJ2-1	TRBV7-2	-	TRBD1	CASSLEVTGGNEQFF	TGTGCCAGCAGCTTAGAAGTGACAGGGGGAAATGAGCAGTTCTTC
TRBJ2-7	TRBV2	-	TRBD1	CASDRVGYEQYF	TGTGCCAGCGACAGGGTGGGCTACGAGCAGTACTTC
TRBJ2-5	TRBV5-1	-	TRBD2	CASSYMATSGTGGETQYF	TGCGCCAGCAGCTATATGGCGACTAGCGGGACCGGTGGCGAGACCCAGTACTTC
TRBJ1-1	TRBV21-1	few	-	CASSKARGFACMNTEAFF	TGTGCCAGCAGCAAAGCGCGTGGTTTTGCTTGTATGAACACTGAAGCTTTCTTT
TRBJ1-2	TRBV10-3	-	TRBD1	CAIEGQLNYGYTF	TGTGCCATAGAGGGACAGTTAAACTATGGCTACACCTTC
TRBJ2-2	TRBV21-1	-	-	CASSKQSSGGAKINTGELFF	TGTGCCAGCAGCAAACAGTCTAGCGGGGGGGCTAAGATAAACACCGGGGAGCTGTTTTTT
TRBJ2-5	TRBV12-5	once	-	CASGSGETQYF	TGTGCTAGTGGCTCAGGGGAGACCCAGTACTTC
TRBJ1-2	TRBV27	-	-	CASREAPNYGYTF	TGTGCCAGCAGGGAGGCACCGAACTATGGCTACACCTTC
TRBJ1-4	TRBV5-4	few	TRBD1	CASSPGQINEKLFF	TGTGCCAGCAGCCCGGGACAGATTAATGAAAAACTGTTTTTT
TRBJ2-7	TRBV30	-	-	CAWSVRGRKGEQYF	TGTGCCTGGAGTGTACGTGGGAGGAAGGGCGAGCAGTACTTC
TRBJ1-1	TRBV29-1	-	-	CSVPTGSMNTEAFF	TGCAGCGTCCCGACGGGGAGCATGAACACTGAAGCTTTCTTT
TRBJ1-1	TRBV29-1	-	-	CSVLSVLGRTGEAFF	TGCAGCGTTTTAAGTGTGTTGGGCCGCACAGGTGAAGCTTTCTTT
TRBJ1-4	TRBV5-4	few	TRBD1	CASSLETGDNEKLFF	TGTGCCAGCAGCTTGGAGACAGGGGATAATGAAAAACTGTTTTTT
TRBJ1-3	TRBV14	-	TRBD1	CASSAFSDRIFGRSGNTIYF	TGTGCCAGCAGCGCTTTCTCGGACAGGATTTTTGGGAGGAGCGGAAACACCATATATTTT
TRBJ1-5	TRBV28	-	-	CASSASVAQHF	TGTGCCAGCAGTGCAAGTGTAGCCCAGCATTTT
TRBJ2-1	TRBV30	-	-	CAWRQLNEQFF	TGTGCCTGGCGACAGCTCAATGAGCAGTTCTTC